This entry lists 16 T cell receptor beta chains sequenced from one sample in a study of T cells in Graves' hyperthyroidism and ophthalmopathy. Amplified regions were TCR beta CDR3 sequences from RNA transcripts. The HTBI primer set was used in a first-round RT-PCR of the TCR CDR3. TCRdb ran MiXCR on the multiplex PCR reads and lists one entry per CDR3 protein. The sample consists of 600,000 to 750,000 distinct CDR3 sequences, 17% of them appearing once. The sequenced material came from blood. These receptors were taken from a man aged 50 to 59 with Graves' hyperthyroidism.

Only a few counts were recorded for this clonotype. The chain carries TRBV7-3 and TRBJ2-2, with a tentative D call TRBD1 (5 bases). CDR1 and CDR2 (germline): SGHTA, FQGTGA. The CDR3 loop spans 18 amino acids. Between the trimmed V and J ends, which lost 5 bases and 0 bases, there was a span of 19 bases. The CDR3 is CASSPTGQGSANTGELFF. CDR3 nucleotide sequence: TGTGCCAGCAGCCCTACCGGGCAGGGCAGCGCGAACACCGGGGAGCTGTTTTTT.

This clonotype appeared many times. The junction departs from the called germline gene at one end, perhaps through a read error. The chain couples TRBV7-3 to TRBJ2-5; TRBD1 aligns across 9 bases. The CDR3 is 14 residues long. Looked up from germline, CDR1 is SGHTA and CDR2 is FQGTGA. The CDR3 region has the DNA TGTACCAGCAGCCGGACAGGGGTCCAAGAGACCCAGTACTTC. The encoded protein is CTSSRTGVQETQYF.

This clonotype was detected many times. The chain combines TRBV28 with TRBJ1-6, with a tentative D call TRBD1 (5 bases). Germline CDR1 MDHEN, CDR2 SYDVKM. V lost 5 bases to trimming and J lost 5 bases, with 10 bases between them. The CDR3 consists of 14 residues. In nucleotides, the CDR3 is TGTGCCAGCAGTCCGGGGACTCATAATTCACCCCTCCACTTT. It is translated as CASSPGTHNSPLHF.

The chain's CDR3 is CSADDVLASGDGQFF. In nucleotides, the CDR3 is TGCAGTGCTGATGACGTCCTCGCTAGCGGGGACGGGCAGTTCTTC. The chain has TRBV20-1 and TRBJ2-1; 9 bases fit TRBD2. V shed 5 bases and J 12 bases; nucleotides not matched to a gene: 17. The CDR3 runs to 15 residues. Germline V gives CDR1 DFQATT, CDR2 SNEGSKA (reference sequence).

This clonotype was counted at least ten times. The chain joins TRBV25-1 to TRBJ2-3, with TRBD2 identical over 14 bases. Per the germline V gene, CDR1 is MGHDK and CDR2 is SYGVNS. The CDR3 spans 17 residues. V trimming: 3 bases; J trimming: 4 bases; junction bases outside the gene matches: 6. CDR3 sequence (DNA): TGTGCCAGCAGTGACTCGGGGGGACTAGCGGGAGCAGATACGCAGTATTTT. Translation gives CASSDSGGLAGADTQYF.

This clonotype has a count of ten or more. This rearrangement joins TRBV5-1 to TRBJ2-1; 12 positions agree with TRBD2. Trimming removed 4 bases from V and 7 bases from J; junction bases left unmatched: 9. There are 16 residues in the CDR3. The germline V gene has CDR1 SGHRS and CDR2 YFSETQ. The CDR3, as DNA: TGCGCCAGCAGCCCCCAGGGACTAGCGGGCTTAAATGAGCAGTTCTTC. It codes for CASSPQGLAGLNEQFF.

This clonotype has more than one count but fewer than ten. The chain has TRBV19 and TRBJ2-7; D may correspond to TRBD1 or TRBD2 (5 bases each). In germline, CDR1 is LNHDA, CDR2 SQIVND (reference sequence). The CDR3 contains 13 residues. V was cut by 5 bases and J by 3 bases, with 11 bases left in between. Written as DNA, the CDR3 is TGTGCCAGTAGTGACCGGGACGGCTACGAGCAGTACTTC. Encoded protein: CASSDRDGYEQYF. Together with reference TRBV19 and TRBJ2-7, the CDR3 gives the full variable domain: DGGITQSPKYLFRKEGQNVTLSCEQNLNHDAMYWYRQDPGQGLRLIYYSQIVNDFQKGDIAEGYSVSREKKESFPLTVTSAQKNPTAFYLCASSDRDGYEQYFGPGTRLTVT.

V usage is TRBV29-1 and J usage is TRBJ2-1, with 11 bases matching TRBD2. This CDR3 contains 15 residues. Germline V gene data show CDR1 as SQVTM and CDR2 as ANQGSEA. The junction had 10 bases not matched to a gene; V was cut back by 4 bases and J by 8 bases. In nucleotides, the CDR3 is TGCAGCGTTGCCCTTACTAGCGGGAGAGTATATGAGCAGTTCTTC. Encoded protein: CSVALTSGRVYEQFF.

V gene TRBV10-2 combines with J gene TRBJ2-1; possibly TRBD2 for D (5 bases). Germline V CDR1 and CDR2: WSHSY, SAAADI. The CDR3 contains 19 residues. The ends were cut back, 0 bases at V and 0 bases at J, with 18 bases in the middle. DNA of the CDR3: TGCGCCAGCAGTGAGTCTCACGTATCGGGAAGCAGCTCCTACAATGAGCAGTTCTTC. Amino acids: CASSESHVSGSSSYNEQFF.

This clonotype occurred a few times. The genes are TRBV5-8 and TRBJ1-5; TRBD1 might be the D (6 bases). The germline V and J ends were trimmed by 2 bases and 4 bases, with 10 bases remaining between them. The CDR3 covers 14 residues. Germline CDR1 SGHTS, CDR2 YDEGEE. As DNA, the CDR3 is TGTGCCAGCAGCTTACAGGGCGAGAATCAGCCCCAGCATTTT. Its translation is CASSLQGENQPQHF.

The V gene is TRBV24-1, the J gene TRBJ2-2; D uncertain. This CDR3 has 16 amino acids. The germline V gene encodes CDR1 KGHDR and CDR2 SFDVKD. V lost 0 bases and J 6 bases, leaving 13 bases between the germline ends. In nucleotides, the CDR3 is TGTGCCACCAGTGATTTGCAAGAAGAAGCCTCCGGGGAGCTGTTTTTT. Its translation is CATSDLQEEASGELFF.

The chain uses TRBV6-1 and TRBJ1-5; tentatively, D is TRBD1 (6 bases). This CDR3 is 16 amino acids long. Germline lookup yields CDR1 MNHNS and CDR2 SASEGT. V was cut by 5 bases and J by 5 bases, with 19 bases left in between. In DNA form, the CDR3 reads TGTGCCAGCAGTCGCACATCCGGGGGCTCTTATCAGCCCCAGCATTTT. The encoded protein is CASSRTSGGSYQPQHF.

This clonotype was seen many times. The J gene is TRBJ1-1, the V gene TRBV18; D is ambiguous. Germline V gene lookup returns CDR1 KGHSH and CDR2 LQKENI. The CDR3 contains 12 residues. V dropped 2 bases and J dropped 5 bases, with 6 bases sitting between them. The CDR3 DNA sequence: TGTGCCAGCTCACCAGAAGGTACTGAAGCTTTCTTT. Translation: CASSPEGTEAFF.

This chain uses TRBV10-3 with TRBJ2-7; 11 bases fit TRBD1. Germline loops: CDR1 ENHRY, CDR2 SYGVKD. Trimming at V came to 3 bases and at J to 5 bases, leaving 6 bases not matched to a gene. The CDR3 consists of 15 residues. CDR3 nucleotide sequence: TGTGCCATCAGTGACTCGGGACAGGGGGGCCACGAGCAGTACTTC. It yields the protein CAISDSGQGGHEQYF.

This chain uses TRBV20-1 with TRBJ2-1; D ambiguous. Trimming stripped 3 bases from V and 0 bases from J, with 21 bases between. The CDR3 covers 18 residues. CDR1 is DFQATT and CDR2 is SNEGSKA in the germline V gene (reference sequence). The CDR3 reads CSASAVLGTISSYNEQFF. The CDR3 DNA reads TGCAGTGCTAGTGCGGTGCTGGGAACTATAAGCTCCTACAATGAGCAGTTCTTC.

This clonotype was counted at least ten times. V is TRBV3-1 and J is TRBJ1-5; D is unresolved. The germline V gene encodes CDR1 LGHDT and CDR2 YNNKEL (reference sequence). V dropped 1 base and J dropped 4 bases, with 5 bases sitting between them. The CDR3 sequence is 13 residues long. DNA of the CDR3: TGTGCCAGCAGCCAAGGGTGGAATCAGCCCCAGCATTTT. Encoded protein: CASSQGWNQPQHF.